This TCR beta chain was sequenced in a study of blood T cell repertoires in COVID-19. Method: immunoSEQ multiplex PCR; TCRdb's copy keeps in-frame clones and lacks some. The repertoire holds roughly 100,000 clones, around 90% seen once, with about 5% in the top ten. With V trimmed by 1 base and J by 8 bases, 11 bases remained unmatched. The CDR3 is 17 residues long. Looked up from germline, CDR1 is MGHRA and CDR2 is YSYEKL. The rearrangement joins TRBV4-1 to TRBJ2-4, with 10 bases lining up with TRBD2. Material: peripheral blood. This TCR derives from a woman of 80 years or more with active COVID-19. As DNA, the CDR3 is TGCGCCAGCAGCCAAGGAACTAGCGGGAACCTGGATGACATTCAGTACTTC. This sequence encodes CASSQGTSGNLDDIQYF.